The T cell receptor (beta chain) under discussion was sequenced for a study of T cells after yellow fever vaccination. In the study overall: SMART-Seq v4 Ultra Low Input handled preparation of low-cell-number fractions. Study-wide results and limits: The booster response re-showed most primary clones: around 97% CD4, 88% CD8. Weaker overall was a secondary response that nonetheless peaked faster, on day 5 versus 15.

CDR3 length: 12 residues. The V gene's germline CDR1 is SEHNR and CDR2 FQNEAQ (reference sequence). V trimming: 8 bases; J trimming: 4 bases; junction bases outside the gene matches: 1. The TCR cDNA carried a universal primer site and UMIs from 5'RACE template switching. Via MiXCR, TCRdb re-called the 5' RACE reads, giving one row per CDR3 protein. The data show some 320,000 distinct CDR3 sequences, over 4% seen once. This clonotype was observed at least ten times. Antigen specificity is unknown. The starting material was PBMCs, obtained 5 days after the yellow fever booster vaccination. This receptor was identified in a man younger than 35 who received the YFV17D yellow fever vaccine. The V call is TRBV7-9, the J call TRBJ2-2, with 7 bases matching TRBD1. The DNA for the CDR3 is TGTGCCAGCGACAGGGTCACCGGGGAGCTGTTTTTT. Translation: CASDRVTGELFF.